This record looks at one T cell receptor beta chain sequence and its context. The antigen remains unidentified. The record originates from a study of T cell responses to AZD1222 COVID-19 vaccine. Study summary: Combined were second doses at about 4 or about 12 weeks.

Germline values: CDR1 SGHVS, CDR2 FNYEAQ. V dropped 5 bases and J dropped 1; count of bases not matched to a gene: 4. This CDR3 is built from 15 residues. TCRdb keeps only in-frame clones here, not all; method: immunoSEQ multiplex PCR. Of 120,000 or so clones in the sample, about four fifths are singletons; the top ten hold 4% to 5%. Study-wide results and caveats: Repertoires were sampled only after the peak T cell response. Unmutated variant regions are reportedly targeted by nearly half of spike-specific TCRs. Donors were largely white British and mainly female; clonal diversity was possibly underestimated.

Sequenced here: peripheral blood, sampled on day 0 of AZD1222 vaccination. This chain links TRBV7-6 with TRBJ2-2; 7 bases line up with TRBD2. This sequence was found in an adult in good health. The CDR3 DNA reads TGTGCCAGCAGCGTGAGCGGGGTGAACACCGGGGAGCTGTTTTTT. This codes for CASSVSGVNTGELFF. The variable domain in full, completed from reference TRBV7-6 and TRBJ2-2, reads GAGVSQSPRYKVTKRGQDVALRCDPISGHVSLYWYRQALGQGPEFLTYFNYEAQQDKSGLPNDRFSAERPEGSISTLTIQRTEQRDSAMYRCASSVSGVNTGELFFGEGSRLTVL.